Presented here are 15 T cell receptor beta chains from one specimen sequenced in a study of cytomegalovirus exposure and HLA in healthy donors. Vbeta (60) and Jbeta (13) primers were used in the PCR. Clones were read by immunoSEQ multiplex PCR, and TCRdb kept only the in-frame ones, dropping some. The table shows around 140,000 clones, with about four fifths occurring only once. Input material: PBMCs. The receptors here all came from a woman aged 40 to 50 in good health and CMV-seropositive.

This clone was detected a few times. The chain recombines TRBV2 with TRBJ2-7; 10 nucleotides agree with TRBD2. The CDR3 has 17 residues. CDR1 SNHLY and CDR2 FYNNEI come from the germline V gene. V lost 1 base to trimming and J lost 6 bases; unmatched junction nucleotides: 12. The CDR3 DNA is TGTGCCAGCAGTGAAGTTCGCGTGGTTAGCGGGAGGATCGAGCAGTACTTC. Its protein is CASSEVRVVSGRIEQYF.

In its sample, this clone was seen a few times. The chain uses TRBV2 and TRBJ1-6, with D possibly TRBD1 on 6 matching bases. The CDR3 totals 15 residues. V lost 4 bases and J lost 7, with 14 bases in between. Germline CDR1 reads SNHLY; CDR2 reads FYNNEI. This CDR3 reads CASSVRRGGNSPLHF. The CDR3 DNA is TGTGCCAGCAGTGTAAGGAGGGGGGGGAATTCACCCCTCCACTTT.

CDR3 sequence: CAISGGRESNQPQHF. The CDR3 coding sequence is TGTGCCATCAGTGGTGGCAGGGAAAGCAATCAGCCCCAGCATTTT. The genes are TRBV10-3 and TRBJ1-5, with a weak D call TRBD1 (5 bases). The CDR3 has 15 amino acids. Trimming removed 4 bases from V and 1 base from J, with 11 bases in between. The germline V gene encodes CDR1 ENHRY and CDR2 SYGVKD.

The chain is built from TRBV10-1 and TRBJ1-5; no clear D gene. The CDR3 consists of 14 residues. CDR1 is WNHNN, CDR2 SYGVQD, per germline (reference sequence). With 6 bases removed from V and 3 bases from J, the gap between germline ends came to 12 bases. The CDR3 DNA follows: TGCGCCAGCAGCCTTGAACATAACAATCAGCCCCAGCATTTT. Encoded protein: CASSLEHNNQPQHF.

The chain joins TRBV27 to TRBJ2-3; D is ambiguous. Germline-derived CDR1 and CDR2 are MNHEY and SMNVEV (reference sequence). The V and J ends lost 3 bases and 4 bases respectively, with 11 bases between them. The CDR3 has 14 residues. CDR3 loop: CASSFWPAPDTQYF. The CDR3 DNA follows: TGTGCCAGCAGTTTTTGGCCTGCCCCAGATACGCAGTATTTT.

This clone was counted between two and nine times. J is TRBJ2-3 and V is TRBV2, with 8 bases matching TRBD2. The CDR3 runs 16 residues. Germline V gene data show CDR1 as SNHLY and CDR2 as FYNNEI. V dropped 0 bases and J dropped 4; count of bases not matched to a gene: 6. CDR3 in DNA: TGTGCCAGCAGTGAAGCCGCGGGAGGCGGGGCAGATACGCAGTATTTT. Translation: CASSEAAGGGADTQYF.

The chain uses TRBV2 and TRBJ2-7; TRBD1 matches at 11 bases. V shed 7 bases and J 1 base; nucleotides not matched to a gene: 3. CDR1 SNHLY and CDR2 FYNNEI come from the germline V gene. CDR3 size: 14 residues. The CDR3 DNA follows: TGTGCCAGCATCGGGACAGGGGGTTCCTACGAGCAGTACTTC. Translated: CASIGTGGSYEQYF.

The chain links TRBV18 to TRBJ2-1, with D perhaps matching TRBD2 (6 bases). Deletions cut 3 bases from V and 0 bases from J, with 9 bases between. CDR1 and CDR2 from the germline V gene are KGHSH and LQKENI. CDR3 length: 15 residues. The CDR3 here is CASSPGTGSYNEQFF. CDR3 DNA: TGTGCCAGCTCACCCGGGACTGGCTCCTACAATGAGCAGTTCTTC. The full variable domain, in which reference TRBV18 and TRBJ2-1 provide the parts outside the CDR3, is NAGVMQNPRHLVRRRGQEARLRCSPMKGHSHVYWYRQLPEEGLKFMVYLQKENIIDESGMPKERFSAEFPKEGPSILRIQQVVRGDSAAYFCASSPGTGSYNEQFFGPGTRLTVL.

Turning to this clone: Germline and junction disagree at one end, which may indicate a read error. Here the CDR3 reads CSSSSPSQGSYEQYF. The CDR3 nucleotides read TGTTCCAGCAGCTCCCCTTCCCAGGGGTCCTACGAGCAGTACTTC. V usage is TRBV7-9 and J usage is TRBJ2-7; D possibly corresponds to TRBD1 (6 bases). CDR1 SEHNR and CDR2 FQNEAQ come from the germline V gene (reference sequence). The CDR3 length is 15 residues.

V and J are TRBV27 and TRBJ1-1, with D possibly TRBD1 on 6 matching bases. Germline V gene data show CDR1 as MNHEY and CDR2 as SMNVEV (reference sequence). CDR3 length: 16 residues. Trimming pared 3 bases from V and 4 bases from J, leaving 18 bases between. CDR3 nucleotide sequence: TGTGCCAGCAGTTTCCCTCCACAGGGTTTGAGCACTGAAGCTTTCTTT. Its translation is CASSFPPQGLSTEAFF.

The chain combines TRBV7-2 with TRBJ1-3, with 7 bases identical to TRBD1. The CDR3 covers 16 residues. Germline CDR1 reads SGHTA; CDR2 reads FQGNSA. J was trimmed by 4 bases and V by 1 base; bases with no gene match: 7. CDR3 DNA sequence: TGTGCCAGCAGCTTAGGGGGGACAGAGGCGGGAAACACCATATATTTT. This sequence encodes CASSLGGTEAGNTIYF. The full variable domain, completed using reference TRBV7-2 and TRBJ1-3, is GAGVSQSPSNKVTEKGKDVELRCDPISGHTALYWYRQSLGQGLEFLIYFQGNSAPDKSGLPSDRFSAERTGGSVSTLTIQRTQQEDSAVYLCASSLGGTEAGNTIYFGEGSWLTVV.

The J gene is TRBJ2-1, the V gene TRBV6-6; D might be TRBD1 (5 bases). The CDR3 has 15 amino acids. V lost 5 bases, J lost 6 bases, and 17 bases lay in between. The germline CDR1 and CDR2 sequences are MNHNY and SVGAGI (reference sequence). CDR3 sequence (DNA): TGTGCCAGCAGTACGTACTTCACTGGGGCCAATGAGCAGTTCTTC. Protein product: CASSTYFTGANEQFF.

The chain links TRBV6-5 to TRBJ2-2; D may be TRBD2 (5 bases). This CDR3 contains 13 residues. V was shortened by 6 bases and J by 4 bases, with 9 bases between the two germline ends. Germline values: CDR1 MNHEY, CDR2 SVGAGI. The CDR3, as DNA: TGTGCCAGCAGCCCCACTAGCACCGGGGAGCTGTTTTTT. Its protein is CASSPTSTGELFF.

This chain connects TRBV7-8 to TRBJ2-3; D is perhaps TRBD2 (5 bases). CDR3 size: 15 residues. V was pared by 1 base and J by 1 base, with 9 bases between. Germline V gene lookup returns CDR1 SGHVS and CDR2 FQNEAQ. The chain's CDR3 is CASSLGGYGTDTQYF. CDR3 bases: TGTGCCAGCAGCTTAGGAGGGTACGGCACAGATACGCAGTATTTT.

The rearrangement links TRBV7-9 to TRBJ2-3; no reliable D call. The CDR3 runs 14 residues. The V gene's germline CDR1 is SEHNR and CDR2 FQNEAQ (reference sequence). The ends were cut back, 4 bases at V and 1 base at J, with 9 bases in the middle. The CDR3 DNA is TGTGCCAGCAGCTCTCCTCGGGGCACAGATACGCAGTATTTT. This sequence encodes CASSSPRGTDTQYF.